This T cell receptor (beta chain) was sequenced in a study of cytomegalovirus exposure and HLA in healthy donors. On this clone: What it binds is unknown.

Trimming removed 2 bases from V and 0 bases from J, with 10 bases in between. This CDR3 spans 15 amino acids. The germline V gene has CDR1 MNHEY and CDR2 SMNVEV (reference sequence). In the PCR, 60 Vbeta and 13 Jbeta primers were used. TCRdb's table, derived via immunoSEQ multiplex PCR, lists solely in-frame clones and lacks some. The sample contains just under 250,000 clones, 82% of which appear only once. Broader study findings: Certain sequence variants were highly shared and formed a cluster, and this cluster was likely a sequencing artifact.

This receptor was identified in a woman in her 40s in good health and CMV-seropositive. The J gene is TRBJ1-2, the V gene TRBV27; TRBD1 might be the D (6 bases). The specimen sequenced was PBMCs. The CDR3 bases are TGTGCCAGCAGTTTACGGAGGACAGCTAACTATGGCTACACCTTC. Protein: CASSLRRTANYGYTF.